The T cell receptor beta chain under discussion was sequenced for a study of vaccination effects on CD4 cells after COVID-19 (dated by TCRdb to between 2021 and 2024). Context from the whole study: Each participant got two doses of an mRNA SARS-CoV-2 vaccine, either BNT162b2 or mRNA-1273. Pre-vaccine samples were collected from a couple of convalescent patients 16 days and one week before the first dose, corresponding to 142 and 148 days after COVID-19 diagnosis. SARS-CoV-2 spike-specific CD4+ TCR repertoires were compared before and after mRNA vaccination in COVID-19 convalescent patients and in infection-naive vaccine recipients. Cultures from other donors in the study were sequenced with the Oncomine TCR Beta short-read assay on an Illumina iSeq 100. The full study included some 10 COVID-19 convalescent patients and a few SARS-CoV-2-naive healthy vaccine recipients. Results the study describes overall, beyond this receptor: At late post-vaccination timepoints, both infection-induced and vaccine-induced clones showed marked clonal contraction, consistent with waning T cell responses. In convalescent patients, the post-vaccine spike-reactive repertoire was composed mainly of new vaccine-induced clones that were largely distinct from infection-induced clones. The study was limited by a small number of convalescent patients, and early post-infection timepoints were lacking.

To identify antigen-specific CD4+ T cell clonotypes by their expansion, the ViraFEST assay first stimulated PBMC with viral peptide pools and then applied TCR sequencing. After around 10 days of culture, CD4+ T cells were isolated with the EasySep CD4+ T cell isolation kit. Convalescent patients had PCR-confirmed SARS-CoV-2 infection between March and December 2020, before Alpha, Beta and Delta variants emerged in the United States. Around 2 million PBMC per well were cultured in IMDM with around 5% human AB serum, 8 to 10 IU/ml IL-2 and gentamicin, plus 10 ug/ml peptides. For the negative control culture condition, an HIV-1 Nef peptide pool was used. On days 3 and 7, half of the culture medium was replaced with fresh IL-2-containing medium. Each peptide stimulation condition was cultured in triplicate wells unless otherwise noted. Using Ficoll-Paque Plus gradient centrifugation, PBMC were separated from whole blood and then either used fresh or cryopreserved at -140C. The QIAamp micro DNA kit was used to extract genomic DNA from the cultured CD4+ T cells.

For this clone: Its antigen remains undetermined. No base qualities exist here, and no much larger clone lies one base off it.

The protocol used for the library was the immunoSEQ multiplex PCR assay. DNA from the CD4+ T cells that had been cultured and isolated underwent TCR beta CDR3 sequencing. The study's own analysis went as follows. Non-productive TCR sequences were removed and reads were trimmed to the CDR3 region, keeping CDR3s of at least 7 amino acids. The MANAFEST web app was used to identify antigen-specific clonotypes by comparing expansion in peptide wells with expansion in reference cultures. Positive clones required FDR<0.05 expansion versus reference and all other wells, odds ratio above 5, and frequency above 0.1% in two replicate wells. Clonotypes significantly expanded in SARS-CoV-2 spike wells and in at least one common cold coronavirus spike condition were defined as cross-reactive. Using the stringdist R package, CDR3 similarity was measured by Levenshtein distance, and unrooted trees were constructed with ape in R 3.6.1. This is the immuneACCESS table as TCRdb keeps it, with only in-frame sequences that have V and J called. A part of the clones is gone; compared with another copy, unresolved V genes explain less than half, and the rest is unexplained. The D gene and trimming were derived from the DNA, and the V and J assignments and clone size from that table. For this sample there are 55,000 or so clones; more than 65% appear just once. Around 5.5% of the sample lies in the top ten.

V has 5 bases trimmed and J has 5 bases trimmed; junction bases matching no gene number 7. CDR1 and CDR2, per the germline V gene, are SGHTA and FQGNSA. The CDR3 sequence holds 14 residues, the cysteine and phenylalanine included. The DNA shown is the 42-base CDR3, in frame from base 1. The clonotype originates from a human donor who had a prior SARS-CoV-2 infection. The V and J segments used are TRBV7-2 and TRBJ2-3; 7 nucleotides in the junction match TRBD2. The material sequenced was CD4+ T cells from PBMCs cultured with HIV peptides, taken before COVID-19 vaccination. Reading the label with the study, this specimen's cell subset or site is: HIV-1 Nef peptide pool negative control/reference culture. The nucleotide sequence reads TGTGCCAGCAGCCTTTGGACTAGTCAAGATACGCAGTATTTT. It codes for CASSLWTSQDTQYF.